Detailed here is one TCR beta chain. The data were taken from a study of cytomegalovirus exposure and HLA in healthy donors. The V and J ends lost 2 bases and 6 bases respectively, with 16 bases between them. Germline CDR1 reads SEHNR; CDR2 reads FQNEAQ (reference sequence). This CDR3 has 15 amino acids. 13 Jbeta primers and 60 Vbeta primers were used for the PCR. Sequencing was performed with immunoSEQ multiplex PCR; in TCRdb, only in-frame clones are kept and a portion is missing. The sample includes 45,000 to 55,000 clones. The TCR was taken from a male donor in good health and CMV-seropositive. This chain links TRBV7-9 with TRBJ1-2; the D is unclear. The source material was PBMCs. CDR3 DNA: TGTGCCAGCAGCTTAACTAGTCAAGCTTCGGATGGCTACACCTTC. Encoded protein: CASSLTSQASDGYTF.